A selection of T cell receptor beta chains follows, all from one sample in a study of neurological immune-mediated disorders. TCRdb reprocessed the 5' RACE reads via MiXCR and lists one record per CDR3 protein. The sample includes tens of thousands of distinct CDR3 sequences, around 3.8% seen only once; the top ten take roughly 2%. The sequencing input was PBMCs. Receptors were obtained from a woman aged 45-65 years with multiple sclerosis. The CDR3 runs from the conserved cysteine through the conserved F or W. Fields, in order: D gene, J gene, V gene, clone size, CDR3 DNA, CDR3 protein. D genes are given only for firm matches. The size of a clone is reported for some rows only, either as once, few or many, or as a class for expanded clones.

D: NA
J: TRBJ2-3
V: TRBV6-5
size: many
DNA: TGTGCCAGCAGCCCTTATAGGCTCAGAGATACGCAGTATTTT
CDR3: CASSPYRLRDTQYF

D: NA
J: TRBJ1-1
V: TRBV6-5
size: NA
DNA: TGTGCCAGCAGCTACGCGGGGTTCACTGAAGCTTTCTTT
CDR3: CASSYAGFTEAFF

D: NA
J: TRBJ2-2
V: TRBV14
size: NA
DNA: TGTGCCAGCAGCCAAGGAAAAGGAAACACCGGGGAGCTGTTTTTT
CDR3: CASSQGKGNTGELFF

D: NA
J: TRBJ2-3
V: TRBV6-5
size: many
DNA: TGTGCCAGCAGTTATTCGGGCGTTTTGGTAGATACGCAGTATTTT
CDR3: CASSYSGVLVDTQYF

D: NA
J: TRBJ2-5
V: TRBV5-1
size: many
DNA: TGCGCCAGCAGCTTGGGTAGCGGAGGACAAGAGACCCAGTACTTC
CDR3: CASSLGSGGQETQYF

D: NA
J: TRBJ2-1
V: TRBV10-3
size: many
DNA: TGTGCCATCAGTGAGTCTGTGGAGGATAATGAGCAGTTCTTC
CDR3: CAISESVEDNEQFF

D: NA
J: TRBJ1-6
V: TRBV9
size: many
DNA: TGTGCCAGCAGCACCCGTCCTGCTGTACTTGATTCACCCCTCAACTTT
CDR3: CASSTRPAVLDSPLNF

D: NA
J: TRBJ2-5
V: TRBV29-1
size: many
DNA: TGCAGCGTTAAAAACCCAAACCAAGAGACCCAGTACTTC
CDR3: CSVKNPNQETQYF

D: NA
J: TRBJ2-3
V: TRBV12-3/TRBV12-4
size: few
DNA: TGTGCCAGCAGTTGGGAGCAGCGAACAGATACGCAGTATTTT
CDR3: CASSWEQRTDTQYF

D: NA
J: TRBJ1-4
V: TRBV5-1
size: many
DNA: TGCGCCAGCAGGTTGGAACCGGTGGAAGAAAAACTGTTTTTT
CDR3: CASRLEPVEEKLFF

D: TRBD2
J: TRBJ2-3
V: TRBV5-1
size: many
DNA: TGCGCCAGCAGCTTGGAAGCGGGAGCGTCTACAGATACGCAGTATTTT
CDR3: CASSLEAGASTDTQYF

D: NA
J: TRBJ1-5
V: TRBV6-2/TRBV6-3
size: few
DNA: TGTGCCAGCAGCCACTCAGGGGTCAGCAATCAGCCCCAGAATTTT
CDR3: CASSHSGVSNQPQNF

D: NA
J: TRBJ1-2
V: TRBV20-1
size: NA
DNA: TGCAGTGCTACTCCTGACTATGGCTACACCTTC
CDR3: CSATPDYGYTF

D: TRBD2
J: TRBJ2-7
V: TRBV20-1
size: many
DNA: TGCAGTGCTAGCGGAATAGCGGGATACAGCCGCGAGCAGTACTTC
CDR3: CSASGIAGYSREQYF

D: NA
J: TRBJ2-5
V: TRBV5-1
size: many
DNA: TGCGCCAGCAGCTTGGTTGACAGCCAAGAGACCCAGTACTTC
CDR3: CASSLVDSQETQYF

D: NA
J: TRBJ1-5
V: TRBV21-1
size: many
DNA: TGTGCCAGCAGCAAAGGGGGTAATCAGCCCCAGCATTTT
CDR3: CASSKGGNQPQHF

D: TRBD2
J: TRBJ2-3
V: TRBV25-1
size: NA
DNA: TGTGCCAGCAGTGGGGCTAGCGGATTGTTGGATACGCAGTATTTT
CDR3: CASSGASGLLDTQYF

D: NA
J: TRBJ1-5
V: TRBV19
size: NA
DNA: TGTGCCAGTAGCCCCCTGCGGGGGGGGCATCAGCCCCAGAATTTT
CDR3: CASSPLRGGHQPQNF

D: TRBD1
J: TRBJ2-6
V: TRBV12-3/TRBV12-4
size: few
DNA: TGTGCCAGCAGTGCAGGGACAGGGGCTGGGGCCAACGTCCTGACTTTC
CDR3: CASSAGTGAGANVLTF

D: NA
J: TRBJ2-2
V: TRBV5-1
size: many
DNA: TGCGCCAGCAGCCCAGAGGGCAGGAGGAACTCCGGGGAGCTGTTTTTT
CDR3: CASSPEGRRNSGELFF

D: NA
J: TRBJ1-1
V: TRBV4-3
size: many
DNA: TGCGCCAGCAGCCAAGGAACTGAAGCTTTCTTT
CDR3: CASSQGTEAFF

D: TRBD1
J: TRBJ2-1
V: TRBV5-6
size: many
DNA: TGTGCCAGCAGCTTCGGACAGGGTGGCTACAATGAGCAGTTCTTC
CDR3: CASSFGQGGYNEQFF

D: NA
J: TRBJ1-2
V: TRBV20-1
size: many
DNA: TGCAGTGCTAGTGGGGGGGCTGCTGCTGGCTACACCTTC
CDR3: CSASGGAAAGYTF

D: NA
J: TRBJ2-1
V: TRBV3-1
size: many
DNA: TGTGCCAGCAGCCAAGTTGAGGGAGTTCGATTGAGGAATGAGCAGTTCTTC
CDR3: CASSQVEGVRLRNEQFF

D: NA
J: TRBJ1-4
V: TRBV29-1
size: many
DNA: TGCAGCGTTGAATCGGAAGGGAAACTGTTTTTT
CDR3: CSVESEGKLFF

D: TRBD1
J: TRBJ2-1
V: TRBV7-6
size: many
DNA: TGTGCCAGCAGCTTCGGACAGGGTCCCAATGAGCAGTTCTTC
CDR3: CASSFGQGPNEQFF

D: NA
J: TRBJ2-3
V: TRBV10-2
size: NA
DNA: TGCGCCAGCAGCCAGACTGTACGCACAGATACGCAGTATTTT
CDR3: CASSQTVRTDTQYF

D: TRBD1
J: TRBJ2-2
V: TRBV27
size: many
DNA: TGTGCCAGCCGGAGGACAGGGATCACCGGGGAGCTGTTTTTT
CDR3: CASRRTGITGELFF

D: NA
J: TRBJ1-2
V: TRBV4-1
size: many
DNA: TGCGCCAGCAGCCAAGCCGTGGGTTCCTCAGAAGGACGGGACTATGGCTACACCTTC
CDR3: CASSQAVGSSEGRDYGYTF

D: NA
J: TRBJ2-3
V: TRBV4-1
size: many
DNA: TGCGCCAGCAGCCGCGTGGTAGCGGAGAACACAGATACGCAGTATTTT
CDR3: CASSRVVAENTDTQYF

D: NA
J: TRBJ2-2
V: TRBV4-1
size: few
DNA: TGCGCCAGCAGCCAGACTCTTCAATCCCCGAACACCGGGGAGCTGTTTTTT
CDR3: CASSQTLQSPNTGELFF

D: NA
J: TRBJ2-3
V: TRBV11-3
size: once
DNA: TGTGCCAGCAGCCAATTTTACACAGATACGCAGTATTTT
CDR3: CASSQFYTDTQYF

D: NA
J: TRBJ2-1
V: TRBV29-1
size: few
DNA: TGCAGCTTCACCACCCAGGGTATTGAGCAGTTCTTC
CDR3: CSFTTQGIEQFF

D: TRBD2
J: TRBJ2-1
V: TRBV20-1
size: many
DNA: TGCAGTGCTAGAGATCCTAGCGGTCCGAGCTCCTACAATGAGCAGTTCTTC
CDR3: CSARDPSGPSSYNEQFF

D: TRBD2
J: TRBJ2-7
V: TRBV7-7
size: NA
DNA: TGTGCTAGCAGAAGCGGGAGCACCGAGCAGTACTTC
CDR3: CASRSGSTEQYF

D: TRBD1
J: TRBJ2-1
V: TRBV5-6
size: NA
DNA: TGTGCCAGCAGCTCGGCTTCAGGACAGGGGAAGTTCTTC
CDR3: CASSSASGQGKFF

D: NA
J: TRBJ2-3
V: TRBV7-9
size: many
DNA: TGTGCCAGCAGCTTATGGGGAGATACGCAGTATTTT
CDR3: CASSLWGDTQYF

D: NA
J: TRBJ1-5
V: TRBV20-1
size: few
DNA: TGCAGTGCTAGACGCGGCGGTGATTATAGCAATCAGCCCCAGCATTTT
CDR3: CSARRGGDYSNQPQHF

D: TRBD2
J: TRBJ2-1
V: TRBV20-1
size: few
DNA: TGCACCGCGGTAGCGGGAGGGACGTACAATGAGCAGTTCTTC
CDR3: CTAVAGGTYNEQFF

D: TRBD2
J: TRBJ2-1
V: TRBV12-3/TRBV12-4
size: many
DNA: TGTGCCAGCAGCGGGGGCGGGAGGTACAACAATGAGCAGTTCTTC
CDR3: CASSGGGRYNNEQFF

D: TRBD1
J: TRBJ2-2
V: TRBV6-5
size: many
DNA: TGTGCCAGTCGAAAGACAGGGTTTGCCGGGGAGCTGTTTTTT
CDR3: CASRKTGFAGELFF

D: NA
J: TRBJ2-3
V: TRBV5-1
size: many
DNA: TGCGCCAGCAGCGTGACTAGCACAGATACGCAGTATTTT
CDR3: CASSVTSTDTQYF

D: NA
J: TRBJ2-1
V: TRBV5-1
size: many
DNA: TGCGCCAGCAGCCTGGACGGGAACAGCCTCAATGAGCAGTTCTTC
CDR3: CASSLDGNSLNEQFF

D: TRBD1
J: TRBJ2-2
V: TRBV7-3
size: NA
DNA: TGTGCCAGCAGCTTAATGGACAGGACCGGGGAGCTGTTTTTT
CDR3: CASSLMDRTGELFF

D: NA
J: TRBJ1-1
V: TRBV12-3/TRBV12-4
size: many
DNA: TGTGCCAGCAGTCCCCTGGGGGAGGCTTTCTTT
CDR3: CASSPLGEAFF

D: NA
J: TRBJ1-1
V: TRBV7-3
size: many
DNA: TGTGCCAGCAGCTTATCCGGAGGGCAAAGTGAAGCTTTCTTT
CDR3: CASSLSGGQSEAFF

D: TRBD2
J: TRBJ2-5
V: TRBV6-2/TRBV6-3
size: many
DNA: TGTGCCAGCAGCTCTGGGAGCGGACTAGCGGGAGTGGAGACCCAGTACTTC
CDR3: CASSSGSGLAGVETQYF

D: TRBD1
J: TRBJ1-2
V: TRBV9
size: many
DNA: TGTGCCAGCAGCGCGGGGACAGGGGAAGGCTACACCTTC
CDR3: CASSAGTGEGYTF

D: NA
J: TRBJ2-7
V: TRBV7-2
size: few
DNA: TGTGCCAGCAGCTTAGGAGGGGTCCCCTCCTACGAGCAGTACTTC
CDR3: CASSLGGVPSYEQYF

D: TRBD1
J: TRBJ1-3
V: TRBV12-3/TRBV12-4
size: many
DNA: TGTGCCAGCAGCGGTACAGGGGGGAATGGAAACACCATATATTTT
CDR3: CASSGTGGNGNTIYF

D: NA
J: TRBJ1-2
V: TRBV20-1
size: few
DNA: TGCAGTGCCTCAACCGGGCTAGCCTATGGCTACACCTTC
CDR3: CSASTGLAYGYTF

D: NA
J: TRBJ2-2
V: TRBV16
size: few
DNA: TGTGCCAGCAGAAGAGCCGGGGAGCTGTTTTTT
CDR3: CASRRAGELFF

D: NA
J: TRBJ1-1
V: TRBV12-3/TRBV12-4
size: many
DNA: TGTGCCAGCAGCAACCCACAGGGACGGGCTTTCTTT
CDR3: CASSNPQGRAFF

D: NA
J: TRBJ1-4
V: TRBV7-6
size: many
DNA: TGTGCCAGCAGCCGGACAGAGACTAATAGTGAAAAACTGTTTTTT
CDR3: CASSRTETNSEKLFF

D: TRBD1
J: TRBJ1-2
V: TRBV7-2
size: many
DNA: TGTGCCAGCAGCTTACAACAGGGGTATGGCTACACCTTC
CDR3: CASSLQQGYGYTF

D: TRBD2
J: TRBJ2-3
V: TRBV5-1
size: many
DNA: TGCGCCAGCGGAGCGGGAGGGTTCACAGATACGCAGTATTTT
CDR3: CASGAGGFTDTQYF

D: TRBD2
J: TRBJ2-2
V: TRBV5-5
size: many
DNA: TGTGCCAGCAGCGCCCTCCGGGAGGCGGGGACCGGGGAGCTGTTTTTT
CDR3: CASSALREAGTGELFF